This T cell receptor (beta chain) was observed in a study of T cells in Graves' hyperthyroidism and ophthalmopathy. Study outcomes and limitations: Blood also carried most thyroid clonotypes expanded above 0.001.

Before ophthalmopathy appeared, progressors gave blood at initial hyperthyroidism diagnosis. The PBMCs were sourced from fresh peripheral blood (approximately 9.6 ml). This clonotype was seen at least ten times. Its target is unknown. This CDR3 comprises 14 residues. The V gene lost 5 bases and the J gene lost 3 bases, with 12 bases spanning the gap. Germline-derived CDR1 and CDR2 are MDHEN and SYDVKM. Amplification yielded TCR beta CDR3 regions, with RNA transcripts as the source. When the TCR CDR3 underwent first-round RT-PCR, the HTBI primer set was used. TCRdb independently ran MiXCR on the multiplex PCR reads; one entry per CDR3 protein. The data contain roughly 290,000 distinct CDR3 sequences, 13% of them singletons.

J is TRBJ2-3 and V is TRBV28; the D gene is possibly TRBD2 (5 bases). The sequenced sample consisted of blood. This TCR was sampled from a woman aged 30 to 39 with Graves' hyperthyroidism that later progressed to Graves' ophthalmopathy. The CDR3 DNA reads TGTGCCAGCAGTAAGCGGTCCTTAACAGATACGCAGTATTTT. As protein: CASSKRSLTDTQYF.